This T cell receptor beta chain originates from a study of CD8 T cells in ankylosing spondylitis. Broader study findings: A subset of motif variants has previously been described in the synovial fluid and blood of reactive arthritis. The authors reported significant enrichment of disease-linked clones in matched ankylosing spondylitis synovial fluid.

TCRdb reprocessed the 5' RACE reads via MiXCR and lists one record per CDR3 protein. This sample has tens of thousands of distinct CDR3 sequences, with more than 9.5% found just once. This clonotype has at least ten counts. What it recognizes is unknown. CDR3 size: 14 residues. Trimming took off 6 bases at V and 4 bases at J, with 13 bases between the two ends. Germline CDR1 reads DFQATT; CDR2 reads SNEGSKA (reference sequence). Sequences were obtained from blood, either unsorted or a sorted T cell fraction (not recorded which). This sequence originates from a male donor with ankylosing spondylitis or in good health (not recorded which). The chain combines TRBV20-1 with TRBJ2-6; maybe TRBD2 (5 bases). The chain's CDR3 is CSAPDSGGANVLTF. Here the CDR3 DNA reads TGCAGTGCCCCAGACTCGGGAGGGGCCAACGTCCTGACTTTC.